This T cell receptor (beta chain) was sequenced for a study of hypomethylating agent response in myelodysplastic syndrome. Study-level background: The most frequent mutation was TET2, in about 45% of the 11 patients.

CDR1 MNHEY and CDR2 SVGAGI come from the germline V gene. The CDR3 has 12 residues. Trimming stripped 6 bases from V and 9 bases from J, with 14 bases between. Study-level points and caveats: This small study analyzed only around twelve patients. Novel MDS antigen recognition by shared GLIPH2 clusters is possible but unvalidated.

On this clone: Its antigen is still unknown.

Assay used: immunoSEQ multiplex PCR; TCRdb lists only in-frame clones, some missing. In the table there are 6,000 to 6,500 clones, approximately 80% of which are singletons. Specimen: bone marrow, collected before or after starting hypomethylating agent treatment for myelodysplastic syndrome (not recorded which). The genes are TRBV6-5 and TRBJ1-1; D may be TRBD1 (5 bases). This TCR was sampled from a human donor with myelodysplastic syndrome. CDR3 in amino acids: CASRPLGEQAFF. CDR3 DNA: TGTGCCAGCAGACCACTAGGGGAGCAAGCTTTCTTT.